These 16 T cell receptor beta chains were sequenced from one sample in a study of response to subunit inactivated influenza vaccine. Via MiXCR, TCRdb re-called the RT-PCR reads, giving one row per CDR3 protein. The sample includes just over 300,000 distinct CDR3 sequences, about a fifth of them seen just once. The material was PBMCs from blood, obtained roughly 20 months after vaccination. These TCRs come from a man in his fifties or sixties who received an inactivated influenza vaccine.

This clonotype was seen a few times. V and J are TRBV2 and TRBJ1-2, with D possibly TRBD1 on 5 matching bases. Germline CDR1 reads SNHLY; CDR2 reads FYNNEI. Between the trimmed V and J ends, which lost 3 bases and 6 bases, there was a span of 20 bases. The CDR3 runs 16 residues. DNA of the CDR3: TGTGCCAGCAGTGACCCCCAGGCAGGGCATACTAATGGCTACACCTTC. This sequence encodes CASSDPQAGHTNGYTF.

The chain links TRBV7-2 to TRBJ2-1; D is undetermined. V shed 1 base and J shed 8 bases, with 9 bases lying between them. The germline gives CDR1 SGHTA, CDR2 FQGNSA. This CDR3 is built from 13 residues. The CDR3 nucleotides read TGTGCCAGCAGCTTAGAGGGTATTCATGAGCAGTTCTTC. It translates to CASSLEGIHEQFF.

This rearrangement joins TRBV7-9 to TRBJ2-1, with D possibly matching TRBD2 (6 bases). CDR1 SEHNR and CDR2 FQNEAQ come from the germline V gene (reference sequence). V was shortened by 0 bases and J by 11 bases, with 17 bases between the two germline ends. CDR3 length: 15 residues. The CDR3 reads CASSLASGLRNQQFF. The CDR3 DNA is TGTGCCAGCAGCTTAGCGTCGGGACTCCGAAATCAGCAGTTCTTC.

The gene calls are TRBV6-5 and TRBJ2-7; no definite D call. Trimming stripped 0 bases from V and 7 bases from J, with 10 bases between. The CDR3 covers 13 residues. Germline V gives CDR1 MNHEY, CDR2 SVGAGI. DNA of the CDR3: TGTGCCAGCAGTTACTCCAGGTTTGGTGAGCAGTACTTC. Its protein is CASSYSRFGEQYF.

This chain joins TRBV5-3 and TRBJ2-3, with D hard to call. TRBV5-3 is placed among ORFs of uncertain function. V lost 4 bases to trimming and J lost 2 bases, with 11 bases between them. The CDR3 totals 14 residues. This chain's CDR3 is CARSTGSNTDTQYF. As DNA, the CDR3 is TGTGCCAGAAGCACTGGGTCAAACACAGATACGCAGTATTTT.

In this sample, this clonotype turned up a few times. The rearrangement joins TRBV5-1 to TRBJ2-3; 11 bases agree with TRBD2. The germline V gene has CDR1 SGHRS and CDR2 YFSETQ. The CDR3 is 16 amino acids. V shed 4 bases and J 2 bases; nucleotides not matched to a gene: 6. CDR3 nucleotide sequence: TGCGCCAGCAGCGAAGGTAGCGGGGGGGCCACAGATACGCAGTATTTT. This encodes CASSEGSGGATDTQYF. The whole variable domain, remainder taken from reference TRBV5-1 and TRBJ2-3, is KAGVTQTPRYLIKTRGQQVTLSCSPISGHRSVSWYQQTPGQGLQFLFEYFSETQRNKGNFPGRFSGRQFSNSRSEMNVSTLELGDSALYLCASSEGSGGATDTQYFGPGTRLTVL.

V usage is TRBV29-1 and J usage is TRBJ2-1, with TRBD2 matching 7 bases. CDR3 length equals 11 residues. Germline CDR1 and CDR2: SQVTM and ANQGSEA. The CDR3: CRRGLSVEQFF. DNA of the CDR3: TGCAGGCGGGGGTTGAGTGTTGAGCAGTTCTTC.

This clonotype has only a few counts. The chain is built from TRBV12-3 or TRBV12-4 and TRBJ1-4, with D unresolved. This CDR3 has 13 residues. V was pared by 3 bases and J by 8 bases, with 10 bases between. DNA of the CDR3: TGTGCCAGCAGTTTTCGAGGTGGCGAAAAACTGTTTTTT. Translated, it gives CASSFRGGEKLFF.

V and J are TRBV4-2 and TRBJ2-5; TRBD2 matches at 7 bases. The CDR3 consists of 15 residues. V shed 4 bases and J 2 bases; nucleotides not matched to a gene: 7. Germline loops: CDR1 LGHNA, CDR2 YNFKEQ. The CDR3 loop reads CASSRGGGTQETQYF. CDR3 DNA sequence: TGTGCCAGCAGCCGTGGGGGGGGGACTCAAGAGACCCAGTACTTC.

V is TRBV5-1 and J is TRBJ2-4; D ambiguous. The CDR3 is 14 amino acids. V was cut by 0 bases and J by 3 bases, with 7 bases left in between. The germline CDR1 and CDR2 sequences are SGHRS and YFSETQ. The CDR3 protein is CASSLEGYKNIQYF. For the CDR3, the DNA is TGCGCCAGCAGCTTGGAAGGGTACAAAAACATTCAGTACTTC. The full variable domain, its missing parts supplied by reference TRBV5-1 and TRBJ2-4, is KAGVTQTPRYLIKTRGQQVTLSCSPISGHRSVSWYQQTPGQGLQFLFEYFSETQRNKGNFPGRFSGRQFSNSRSEMNVSTLELGDSALYLCASSLEGYKNIQYFGAGTRLSVL.

The V gene is TRBV7-8, the J gene TRBJ2-5; no clear D. Trimming shortened V by 5 bases and J by 1 base, and 17 bases separated the two germline ends. The CDR3 totals 16 residues. The V gene's germline CDR1 is SGHVS and CDR2 FQNEAQ. CDR3 DNA sequence: TGTGCCAGCAGCCCACTGGTAGGGAAGACCCAAGAGACCCAGTACTTC. It translates to CASSPLVGKTQETQYF.

The rearrangement joins TRBV20-1 to TRBJ2-3; no clear D gene. V dropped 4 bases and J dropped 0 bases, with 14 bases sitting between them. Germline V gives CDR1 DFQATT, CDR2 SNEGSKA (reference sequence). The CDR3 runs 15 residues. CDR3 in DNA: TGCAGTGCTATGGGCGGACGATCTAGCACAGATACGCAGTATTTT. Translated: CSAMGGRSSTDTQYF.

The V gene is TRBV7-2, the J gene TRBJ1-5; 8 nucleotides match TRBD1. Trimming removed 3 bases from V and 7 bases from J; junction bases left unmatched: 8. Germline V gene data show CDR1 as SGHTA and CDR2 as FQGNSA. The CDR3 has 15 residues. CDR3 protein: CASSLDRAKGQPQHF. The DNA of the CDR3 is TGTGCCAGCAGCTTGGACAGGGCAAAAGGGCAGCCCCAGCATTTT.

This clonotype was recorded a few times. The rearrangement joins TRBV5-1 to TRBJ2-7, with D perhaps TRBD1 (6 bases). The CDR3 consists of 15 residues. Germline assignment: CDR1 SGHRS and CDR2 YFSETQ. V lost 0 bases to trimming and J lost 2 bases, with 12 bases between them. CDR3 DNA: TGCGCCAGCAGCTTGGCCCCAGGGGTGGCCTACGAGCAGTACTTC. This codes for CASSLAPGVAYEQYF.

This clonotype appeared a few times. The rearrangement links TRBV6-1 to TRBJ1-5; D call uncertain. Looked up from germline, CDR1 is MNHNS and CDR2 is SASEGT. The V end was cut by 8 bases, the J end by 3 bases, with 11 bases between. The CDR3 spans 13 residues. The CDR3: CASGWVANQPQHF. The CDR3 region has the DNA TGTGCCAGCGGATGGGTGGCCAATCAGCCCCAGCATTTT.

The J gene is TRBJ1-1, the V gene TRBV10-3; unclear D gene. CDR1 is ENHRY and CDR2 is SYGVKD in the germline V gene. The CDR3 is 14 amino acids. The ends were cut back, 6 bases at V and 2 bases at J, with 13 bases in the middle. CDR3 DNA: TGTGCCATCAGCGAAGACACTGCCAACACTGAAGCTTTCTTT. As protein: CAISEDTANTEAFF.